Given below is one T cell receptor beta chain in context. Its antigen is not yet known. No much larger clonotype is one base removed from it; base qualities were not supplied. According to the germline V gene, CDR1 reads SGDLS and CDR2 reads YYNGEE. Reading from cysteine to phenylalanine, the CDR3 counts 16 amino acids. Just CDR3 DNA is preserved here, 48 bases in frame from base 1. The germline V and J ends show losses of 3 bases and 2 bases respectively, and no gene match explains 4 bases of the junction. Collaborating institutions collected whole blood in K2EDTA tubes following their own protocols. Collaborator samples were shipped for TCRbeta analysis as frozen whole blood, isolated PBMCs, or DNA extracted from either sample type. These data come from a study of blood T cell repertoires in COVID-19 (dated by TCRdb to about 2020). About the investigation overall: Samples covering the acute and convalescent phases of COVID-19 were provided by collaborators in the United States, Italy and Spain. The material from the prospective study consisted of cDNA or gDNA derived from T cells, B-cell-depleted T cells, or PBMCs. Subjects who had been exposed to COVID-19, were actively infected with it, or had recovered from it provided the deeply sampled blood TCRbeta repertoires that made up the dataset. The repertoires were made available in a free public database intended to serve as a resource for research on the immune response to SARS-CoV-2. Samples were obtained from the ongoing ImmuneRACE study (first 160 participants) and from approximately 1,200 subjects provided by 6 global collaborators. Nearly every sample came with metadata listing a de-identified subject ID, COVID-19 status, age in years and sex. HLA class I and class II types, where available, came from metadata supplied by the sample provider rather than from assay-based typing.

TCRbeta CDR3 regions were amplified from genomic DNA by means of the immunoSEQ Assay, a bias-controlled multiplex PCR. Concerning the study's data processing: The number of nucleated cells in each sample was estimated by amplification of reference gene primers within the assay. Sequence reads were collapsed and filtered to measure the absolute abundance of every unique TCRbeta CDR3 rearrangement. For each sample, productive Simpson clonality was calculated as the square root of Simpson's diversity index over productive rearrangements. The source is immuneACCESS, and TCRdb retained only in-frame sequences with V and J called. Part of the clones is not carried over; for the studies checked, unresolved V genes explain less than half of this, and the remainder is unexplained. Clone size and V and J calls were adopted from that table, with D and trimming inferred from the DNA. For this sample there are about 130,000 clones; almost 85% appear just once. Around 13% of the sample belongs to the ten largest clones.

Results the study describes overall, beyond this receptor: The quantity of clinical and demographic metadata differed by source and by participant and was supplied without curation.

Rearrangement joined TRBV9 to TRBJ2-1, with TRBD2 identical over 11 junction bases. The sequenced material came from peripheral blood. The receptor was derived from a human donor in a cohort sampled during active COVID-19. The encoded CDR3 is CASSALAGGTYNEQFF. The DNA is TGTGCCAGCAGCGCGCTAGCGGGGGGAACCTACAATGAGCAGTTCTTC.